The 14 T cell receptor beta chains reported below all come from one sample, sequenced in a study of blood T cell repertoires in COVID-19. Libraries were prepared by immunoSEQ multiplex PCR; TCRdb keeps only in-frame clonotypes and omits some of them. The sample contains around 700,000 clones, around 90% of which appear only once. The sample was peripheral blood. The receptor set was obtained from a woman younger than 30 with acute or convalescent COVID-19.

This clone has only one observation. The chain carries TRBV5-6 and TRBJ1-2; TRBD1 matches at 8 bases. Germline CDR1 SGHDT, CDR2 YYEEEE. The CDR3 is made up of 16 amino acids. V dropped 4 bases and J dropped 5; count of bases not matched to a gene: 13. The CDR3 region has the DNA TGTGCCAGCAGCCAACTACGACAGGGGAGCCTGTATGGCTACACCTTC. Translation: CASSQLRQGSLYGYTF.

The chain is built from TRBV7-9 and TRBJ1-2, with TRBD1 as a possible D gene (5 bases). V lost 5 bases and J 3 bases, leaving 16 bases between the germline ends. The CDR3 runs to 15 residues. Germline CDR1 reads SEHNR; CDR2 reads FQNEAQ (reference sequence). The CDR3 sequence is CASSPGEGFDYGYTF. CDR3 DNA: TGTGCCAGCAGCCCCGGGGAGGGGTTCGACTATGGCTACACCTTC.

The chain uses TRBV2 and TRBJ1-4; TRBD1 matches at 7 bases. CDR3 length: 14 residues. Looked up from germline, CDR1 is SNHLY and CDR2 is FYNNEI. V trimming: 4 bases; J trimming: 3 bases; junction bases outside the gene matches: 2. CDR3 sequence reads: CASSGTGANEKLFF. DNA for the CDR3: TGTGCCAGCAGTGGGACAGGCGCTAATGAAAAACTGTTTTTT. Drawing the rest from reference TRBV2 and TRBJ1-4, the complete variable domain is EPEVTQTPSHQVTQMGQEVILRCVPISNHLYFYWYRQILGQKVEFLVSFYNNEISEKSEIFDDQFSVERPDGSNFTLKIRSTKLEDSAMYFCASSGTGANEKLFFGSGTQLSVL.

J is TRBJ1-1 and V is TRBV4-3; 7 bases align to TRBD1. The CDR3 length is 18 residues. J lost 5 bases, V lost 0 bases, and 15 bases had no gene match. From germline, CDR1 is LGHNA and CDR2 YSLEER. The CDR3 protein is CASSQEFKGSGGGTEAFF. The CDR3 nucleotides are TGCGCCAGCAGCCAAGAGTTCAAGGGGTCAGGGGGAGGTACTGAAGCTTTCTTT.

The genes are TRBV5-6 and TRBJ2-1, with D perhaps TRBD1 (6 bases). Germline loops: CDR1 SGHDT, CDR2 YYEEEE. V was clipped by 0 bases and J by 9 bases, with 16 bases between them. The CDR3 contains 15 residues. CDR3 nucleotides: TGTGCCAGCAGCTTGGATCCTAGCAGGGGTGGTGAGCAGTTCTTC. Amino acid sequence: CASSLDPSRGGEQFF. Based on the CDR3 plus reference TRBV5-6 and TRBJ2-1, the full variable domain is DAGVTQSPTHLIKTRGQQVTLRCSPKSGHDTVSWYQQALGQGPQFIFQYYEEEERQRGNFPDRFSGHQFPNYSSELNVNALLLGDSALYLCASSLDPSRGGEQFFGPGTRLTVL.

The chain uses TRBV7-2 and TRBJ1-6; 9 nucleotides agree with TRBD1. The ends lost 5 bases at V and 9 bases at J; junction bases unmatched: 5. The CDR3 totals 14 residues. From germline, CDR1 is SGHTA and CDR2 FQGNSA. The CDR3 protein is CASSPWTGVSPLHF. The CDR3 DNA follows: TGTGCCAGCAGCCCGTGGACAGGGGTTTCACCCCTCCACTTT.

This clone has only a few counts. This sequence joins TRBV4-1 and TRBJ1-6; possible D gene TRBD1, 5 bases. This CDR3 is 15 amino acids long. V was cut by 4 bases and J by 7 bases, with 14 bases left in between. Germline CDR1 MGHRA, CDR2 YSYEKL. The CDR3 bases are TGCGCCAGCAGCCGAAATTCCCAGGGCAATTCACCCCTCCACTTT. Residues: CASSRNSQGNSPLHF.

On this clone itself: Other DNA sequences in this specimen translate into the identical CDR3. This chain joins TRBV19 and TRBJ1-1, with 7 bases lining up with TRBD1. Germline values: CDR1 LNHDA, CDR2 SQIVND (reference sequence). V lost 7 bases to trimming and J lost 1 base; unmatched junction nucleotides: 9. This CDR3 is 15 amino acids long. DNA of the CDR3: TGTGCCAGTACCACTCCCGGGACAGAGAACACTGAAGCTTTCTTT. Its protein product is CASTTPGTENTEAFF.

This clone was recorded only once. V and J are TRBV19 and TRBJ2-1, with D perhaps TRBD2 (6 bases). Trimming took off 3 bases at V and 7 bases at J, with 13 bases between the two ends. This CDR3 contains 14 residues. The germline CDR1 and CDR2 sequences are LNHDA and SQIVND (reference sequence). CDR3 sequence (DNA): TGTGCCAGTAGTATTTGGCGGGACCTGAATGAGCAGTTCTTC. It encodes CASSIWRDLNEQFF.

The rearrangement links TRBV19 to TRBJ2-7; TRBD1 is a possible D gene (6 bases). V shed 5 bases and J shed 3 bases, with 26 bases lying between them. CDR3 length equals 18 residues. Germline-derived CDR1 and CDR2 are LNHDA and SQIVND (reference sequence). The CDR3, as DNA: TGTGCCAGTAGTGGGGTAGGAAGGGGGTCATTTGCCCTCTACGAGCAGTACTTC. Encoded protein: CASSGVGRGSFALYEQYF.

The chain's CDR3 is CASSLGGRWRGGSDTQYF. The CDR3 nucleotides read TGCGCCAGCAGCTTGGGGGGCAGGTGGCGCGGGGGGTCAGATACGCAGTATTTT. This chain uses TRBV5-1 with TRBJ2-3, with 8 bases matching TRBD2. The CDR3 runs to 18 residues. Trimming at V came to 0 bases and at J to 4 bases, leaving 13 bases not matched to a gene. The germline V gene encodes CDR1 SGHRS and CDR2 YFSETQ.

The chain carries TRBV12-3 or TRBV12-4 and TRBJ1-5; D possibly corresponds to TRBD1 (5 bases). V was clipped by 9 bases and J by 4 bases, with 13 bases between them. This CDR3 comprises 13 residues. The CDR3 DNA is TGTGCCAGTTCGCGGGGCCCGAATCAGCCCCAGCATTTT. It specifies CASSRGPNQPQHF.

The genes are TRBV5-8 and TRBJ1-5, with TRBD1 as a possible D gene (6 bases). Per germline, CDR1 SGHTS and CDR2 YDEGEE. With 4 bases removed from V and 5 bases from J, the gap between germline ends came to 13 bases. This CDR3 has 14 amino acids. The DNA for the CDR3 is TGTGCCAGCAGCCAGGACAGCAGCTATCAGCCCCAGCATTTT. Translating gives CASSQDSSYQPQHF.

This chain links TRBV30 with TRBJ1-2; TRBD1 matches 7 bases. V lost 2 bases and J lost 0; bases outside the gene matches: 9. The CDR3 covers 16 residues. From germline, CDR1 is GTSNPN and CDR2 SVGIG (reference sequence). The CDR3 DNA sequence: TGTGCCTGGAGTCACACAGGGGCCCTGACTAACTATGGCTACACCTTC. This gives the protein CAWSHTGALTNYGYTF.